The 9 T cell receptor beta chains below all came from one sample that was sequenced in a study of blood T cell repertoires in COVID-19. Only in-frame clones appear in the TCRdb table, and some are missing; sequencing was by immunoSEQ multiplex PCR. Altogether 43,000 or so clones are present, 90% being singletons, with the ten largest covering 4.5% to 7%. The sample comprised peripheral blood. The receptors were gathered from a human donor in a cohort sampled during active COVID-19.

V usage is TRBV4-3 and J usage is TRBJ2-3, with TRBD2 matching 9 bases. V was pared by 1 base and J by 4 bases, with 9 bases of the junction left unmatched. CDR3 length: 17 amino acids. Germline V lookup: CDR1 LGHNA, CDR2 YSLEER. This CDR3 reads CASSQGWREGRADTQYF. Here the CDR3 DNA reads TGCGCCAGCAGCCAAGGGTGGCGGGAGGGCCGGGCAGATACGCAGTATTTT.

The rearrangement joins TRBV18 to TRBJ1-2, with TRBD1 identical over 10 bases. This CDR3 region has 15 residues. V gave up 3 bases and J gave up 2 bases; unmatched junction bases: 3. Germline V gene sequence: CDR1 KGHSH, CDR2 LQKENI. The CDR3 loop is CASSPGTGENYGYTF. The CDR3 nucleotides read TGTGCCAGCTCACCGGGGACAGGGGAAAACTATGGCTACACCTTC.

The genes are TRBV5-1 and TRBJ2-2; no reliable D call. This CDR3 has 13 amino acids. Trimming took 4 bases from V and 6 from J, leaving 10 bases between them. Germline V lookup: CDR1 SGHRS, CDR2 YFSETQ. The CDR3 region is CASSVVEPGELFF. Here the CDR3 DNA reads TGCGCCAGCAGCGTAGTTGAGCCCGGGGAGCTGTTTTTT.

The chain has TRBV7-7 and TRBJ2-1, with TRBD2 matching 8 bases. The V gene end was trimmed by 5 bases and the J gene end by 5 bases; junction bases not matched to a gene: 8. Per germline, CDR1 SSHAT and CDR2 FNYEAQ (reference sequence). This CDR3 is built from 15 residues. CDR3 region: CASSHGREGHNEQFF. In nucleotides, the CDR3 is TGTGCCAGCAGCCATGGCCGGGAGGGACACAATGAGCAGTTCTTC.

This chain links TRBV5-5 with TRBJ2-7, with 7 nucleotides matching TRBD1. Germline CDR1 reads SGHKS; CDR2 reads YYEKEE (reference sequence). The CDR3 is 14 residues long. Trimming took 5 bases from V and 0 from J; bases not matched to a gene: 5. The CDR3 DNA sequence: TGTGCCAGCAGTTGGGACAGAAGCTCCTACGAGCAGTACTTC. It codes for CASSWDRSSYEQYF.

The chain uses TRBV11-2 and TRBJ2-5; 7 bases fit TRBD1. J gave up 5 bases and V 1 base, and 10 bases lay outside the gene matches. CDR3 length: 16 residues. Germline V gene sequence: CDR1 SGHAT, CDR2 FQNNGV. CDR3 DNA: TGTGCCAGCAGCTTAGGACCGACAGGGCCTGGGGAGACCCAGTACTTC. Its protein product is CASSLGPTGPGETQYF.

A few counts support this clone. The chain uses TRBV7-9 and TRBJ2-7, with 10 bases identical to TRBD2. V trimming: 4 bases; J trimming: 3 bases; junction bases outside the gene matches: 3. Per the germline V gene, CDR1 is SEHNR and CDR2 is FQNEAQ (reference sequence). CDR3 length equals 14 residues. The CDR3 coding sequence is TGTGCCAGCAGCTCCGGGACTAGCGTCTACGAGCAGTACTTC. This encodes CASSSGTSVYEQYF. The full variable domain, completed using reference TRBV7-9 and TRBJ2-7, is DTGVSQNPRHKITKRGQNVTFRCDPISEHNRLYWYRQTLGQGPEFLTYFQNEAQLEKSRLLSDRFSAERPKGSFSTLEIQRTEQGDSAMYLCASSSGTSVYEQYFGPGTRLTVT.

V is TRBV4-3 and J is TRBJ2-6; D unresolved. CDR1 and CDR2 from the germline V gene are LGHNA and YSLEER. The CDR3 is 15 amino acids. Trimming removed 2 bases at V and 0 bases at J, with 5 bases between. CDR3 in amino acids: CASSQTVSGANVLTF. CDR3 DNA sequence: TGCGCCAGCAGCCAAACAGTCTCTGGGGCCAACGTCCTGACTTTC.

V usage is TRBV7-9 and J usage is TRBJ2-1; the match to TRBD2 covers 7 bases. Unmatched junction bases numbered 14, after V lost 5 bases and J lost 4 bases. Germline-derived CDR1 and CDR2 are SEHNR and FQNEAQ (reference sequence). The CDR3 has 17 amino acids. Here the CDR3 reads CASSPDGLSGAYNEQFF. CDR3 bases: TGTGCCAGCAGCCCAGACGGTCTCAGCGGGGCGTACAATGAGCAGTTCTTC.